A single sample gave rise to the 28 T cell receptor beta chains below, sequenced in a study of radiotherapy plus CTLA-4 blockade in lung cancer. TCRdb's table, derived via immunoSEQ multiplex PCR, lists solely in-frame clones and lacks some. The table lists tens of thousands of clones, roughly two thirds of them singletons. Source: peripheral blood, taken from a patient treated with radiotherapy plus ipilimumab. Receptor source: a human donor with non-small cell lung cancer who had stable disease on radiotherapy plus ipilimumab.

The CDR3 spells CAWSVGVAKNIQYF. DNA for the CDR3: TGTGCCTGGAGTGTAGGGGTGGCCAAAAACATTCAGTACTTC. This chain connects TRBV30 to TRBJ2-4; D is possibly TRBD1 (5 bases). The CDR3 has 14 amino acids. CDR1 and CDR2 from the germline V gene are GTSNPN and SVGIG (reference sequence). Between the trimmed V and J ends, which lost 0 bases and 1 base, there was a span of 7 bases. The variable domain in full, with the rest retrieved from reference TRBV30 and TRBJ2-4, is SQTIHQWPATLVQPVGSPLSLECTVEGTSNPNLYWYRQAAGRGLQLLFYSVGIGQISSEVPQNLSASRPQDRQFILSSKKLLLSDSGFYLCAWSVGVAKNIQYFGAGTRLSVL.

This rearrangement joins TRBV30 to TRBJ2-3, with 8 bases fitting TRBD2. The CDR3 contains 15 residues. The trim removed 2 bases at V and 3 bases at J, leaving 7 bases unmatched. CDR1 GTSNPN and CDR2 SVGIG come from the germline V gene (reference sequence). This CDR3 reads CAWSRGPGGTDTQYF. For the CDR3, the DNA is TGTGCCTGGAGTCGGGGACCGGGGGGGACAGATACGCAGTATTTT.

The CDR3 reads CASSYSGGPQNEQFF. CDR3 DNA: TGTGCCAGCAGTTACTCGGGGGGGCCACAAAATGAGCAGTTCTTC. The J gene is TRBJ2-1, the V gene TRBV6-5; D is perhaps TRBD2 (7 bases). CDR1 and CDR2 from the germline V gene are MNHEY and SVGAGI. There are 15 residues in the CDR3. Trimming cost V 0 bases and J 7 bases, with 13 bases left between them.

The rearrangement links TRBV5-1 to TRBJ2-2, with D possibly being TRBD2 (5 bases). With 0 bases removed from V and 0 bases from J, the gap between germline ends came to 6 bases. The germline CDR1 and CDR2 sequences are SGHRS and YFSETQ. The CDR3 length is 15 residues. The CDR3 protein is CASSLGLTNTGELFF. The DNA of the CDR3 is TGCGCCAGCAGCTTGGGACTAACGAACACCGGGGAGCTGTTTTTT.

This clone was seen once. The chain couples TRBV5-6 to TRBJ2-7; D is uncertain. Between the trimmed V and J ends, which lost 5 bases and 6 bases, there was a span of 12 bases. CDR3 length: 12 residues. Germline assignment: CDR1 SGHDT and CDR2 YYEEEE. CDR3 amino acids: CASRRVNGEQYF. CDR3 nucleotide sequence: TGTGCCAGCAGGCGTGTTAATGGCGAGCAGTACTTC.

The chain recombines TRBV30 with TRBJ1-5; D is ambiguous. Germline V CDR1 and CDR2: GTSNPN, SVGIG (reference sequence). The CDR3 is 13 residues long. V lost 4 bases to trimming and J lost 7 bases, with 14 bases between them. For the CDR3, the DNA is TGTGCCTGGACCCCAGAGGGAGCACAGCCCCAGCATTTT. Residues: CAWTPEGAQPQHF. The full variable domain, with the rest looked up from reference TRBV30 and TRBJ1-5, is SQTIHQWPATLVQPVGSPLSLECTVEGTSNPNLYWYRQAAGRGLQLLFYSVGIGQISSEVPQNLSASRPQDRQFILSSKKLLLSDSGFYLCAWTPEGAQPQHFGDGTRLSIL.

There are many counts of this clone. This chain links TRBV2 with TRBJ2-2, with D possibly TRBD2 on 7 matching bases. Germline V gene lookup returns CDR1 SNHLY and CDR2 FYNNEI. The CDR3 spans 14 residues. V was cut by 10 bases and J by 7 bases, with 19 bases left in between. The CDR3 nucleotides are TGTGCCACCGGCCTTGGGGGGGCTTTCGGGGAGCTGTTTTTT. This codes for CATGLGGAFGELFF. Together with reference TRBV2 and TRBJ2-2, the CDR3 gives the full variable domain: EPEVTQTPSHQVTQMGQEVILRCVPISNHLYFYWYRQILGQKVEFLVSFYNNEISEKSEIFDDQFSVERPDGSNFTLKIRSTKLEDSAMYFCATGLGGAFGELFFGEGSRLTVL.

This clone is a singleton in its sample. The gene calls are TRBV7-8 and TRBJ2-3, with 8 bases that match TRBD1. The CDR3 extends over 16 amino acids. In germline, CDR1 is SGHVS, CDR2 FQNEAQ. Losses at the gene ends were 1 base for V and 2 bases for J; bases not matched to a gene: 5. CDR3 sequence (DNA): TGTGCCAGCAGCTTAGGTCGACAGGGGATCACAGATACGCAGTATTTT. It codes for CASSLGRQGITDTQYF.

This clone was picked up many times. The chain has TRBV19 and TRBJ2-7; 7 nucleotides align to TRBD1. Losses at the gene ends were 5 bases for V and 0 bases for J; bases not matched to a gene: 10. Looked up from germline, CDR1 is LNHDA and CDR2 is SQIVND (reference sequence). The CDR3 totals 16 residues. The CDR3, as DNA: TGTGCCAGTAGTTTGAAATCGGGGACAGCCTCCTACGAGCAGTACTTC. Translation: CASSLKSGTASYEQYF.

This chain uses TRBV30 with TRBJ1-6, with D perhaps TRBD1 (6 bases). This CDR3 spans 15 amino acids. Germline-derived CDR1 and CDR2 are GTSNPN and SVGIG (reference sequence). Trimming pared 4 bases from V and 5 bases from J, leaving 15 bases between. CDR3 region: CAWNKDRYNNSPLHF. The CDR3 DNA reads as TGTGCCTGGAACAAGGACAGATATAATAATTCACCCCTCCACTTT. Based on the CDR3 plus reference TRBV30 and TRBJ1-6, the full variable domain is SQTIHQWPATLVQPVGSPLSLECTVEGTSNPNLYWYRQAAGRGLQLLFYSVGIGQISSEVPQNLSASRPQDRQFILSSKKLLLSDSGFYLCAWNKDRYNNSPLHFGNGTRLTVT.

The chain is built from TRBV19 and TRBJ1-2, with 7 bases lining up with TRBD1. J gave up 0 bases and V 8 bases, and 6 bases lay outside the gene matches. This CDR3 region has 14 residues. CDR1 and CDR2 (germline): LNHDA, SQIVND (reference sequence). CDR3 coding DNA: TGTGCCAGTGGGGGACAGCTCTCTAACTATGGCTACACCTTC. Encoded protein: CASGGQLSNYGYTF.

The V gene is TRBV6-5, the J gene TRBJ2-7; 8 nucleotides match TRBD2. The CDR3 loop spans 16 amino acids. Germline CDR1 reads MNHEY; CDR2 reads SVGAGI. V was clipped by 1 base and J by 4 bases; unmatched bases: 9. CDR3 coding DNA: TGTGCCAGCAGTTACTGGAACGGGAGGGTCCAGTACGAGCAGTACTTC. Its protein is CASSYWNGRVQYEQYF.

This chain joins TRBV5-1 and TRBJ2-5; D is ambiguous. The DNA end lines up better with TRBJ2-7; the J call may be wrong. This CDR3 is 17 amino acids long. Germline values: CDR1 SGHRS, CDR2 YFSETQ. In nucleotides, the CDR3 is TGCGCCAGCAGCCTCCGTGGGCTCTCGGCAGGCTCCTACGAGCAGTACTTC. As protein: CASSLRGLSAGSYEQYF.

The V call is TRBV18, the J call TRBJ1-2; D call uncertain. The germline V gene encodes CDR1 KGHSH and CDR2 LQKENI. CDR3 length equals 16 residues. V was cut by 2 bases and J by 5 bases, with 18 bases left in between. This chain's CDR3 is CASSPFSGPGRYGYTF. In DNA, the CDR3 is TGTGCCAGCTCACCATTCTCCGGACCTGGGAGGTATGGCTACACCTTC. The full variable domain, in which reference TRBV18 and TRBJ1-2 provide the parts outside the CDR3, is NAGVMQNPRHLVRRRGQEARLRCSPMKGHSHVYWYRQLPEEGLKFMVYLQKENIIDESGMPKERFSAEFPKEGPSILRIQQVVRGDSAAYFCASSPFSGPGRYGYTFGSGTRLTVV.

This clone came up a few times. This chain links TRBV7-9 with TRBJ1-6; no clear D. The CDR3 spans 14 residues. Germline lookup yields CDR1 SEHNR and CDR2 FQNEAQ (reference sequence). Between the trimmed V and J ends, which lost 1 base and 9 bases, there was a span of 10 bases. CDR3 amino acids: CASSLGGHGSPLHF. In nucleotides, the CDR3 is TGTGCCAGCAGCTTAGGAGGGCATGGTTCACCCCTCCACTTT.

The rearrangement uses TRBV11-3 and TRBJ1-2, with TRBD1 matching over 10 bases. Germline V gene lookup returns CDR1 SGHNT and CDR2 YENEEA. The ends lost 1 base at V and 8 bases at J; junction bases unmatched: 4. The CDR3 runs to 14 residues. The DNA for the CDR3 is TGTGCCAGCAGCTTAGGCGGGACAGGGGCCGGCTACACCTTC. It specifies CASSLGGTGAGYTF.

CDR3 loop: CASSLGAAGGNGYTF. The CDR3 coding sequence is TGTGCCAGCAGCTTAGGCGCGGCAGGGGGGAATGGCTACACCTTC. The chain employs TRBV7-9 and TRBJ1-2, with 7 bases aligning to TRBD1. V shed 1 base and J 6 bases; nucleotides not matched to a gene: 8. The CDR3 is made up of 15 amino acids. Germline V gives CDR1 SEHNR, CDR2 FQNEAQ (reference sequence).

This clone was counted a few times. The V and J genes are TRBV5-4 and TRBJ2-3, with 8 bases aligning to TRBD2. Germline V lookup: CDR1 SGHNT, CDR2 YYREEE (reference sequence). The CDR3 is 14 amino acids. V trimming: 3 bases; J trimming: 6 bases; junction bases outside the gene matches: 6. In nucleotides, the CDR3 is TGTGCCAGCAGCTACCGGGGGGGGGCGGATACGCAGTATTTT. Translation gives CASSYRGGADTQYF.

J is TRBJ1-5 and V is TRBV5-6; D is ambiguous. Per germline, CDR1 SGHDT and CDR2 YYEEEE. CDR3 length: 13 amino acids. V lost 0 bases and J lost 4, with 5 bases in between. The CDR3 here is CASSLGRNQPQHF. CDR3 DNA sequence: TGTGCCAGCAGCTTGGGGCGGAATCAGCCCCAGCATTTT. The entire variable domain, with the rest obtained from reference TRBV5-6 and TRBJ1-5, is as follows: DAGVTQSPTHLIKTRGQQVTLRCSPKSGHDTVSWYQQALGQGPQFIFQYYEEEERQRGNFPDRFSGHQFPNYSSELNVNALLLGDSALYLCASSLGRNQPQHFGDGTRLSIL.

This clone appeared a few times. V is TRBV30 and J is TRBJ1-2; D uncertain. V lost 0 bases and J 7 bases, leaving 12 bases between the germline ends. Germline values: CDR1 GTSNPN, CDR2 SVGIG (reference sequence). The CDR3 is 13 amino acids. The CDR3 reads CAWSVQGSLGYTF. The CDR3 DNA reads as TGTGCCTGGAGTGTACAAGGGAGTCTTGGCTACACCTTC.

The chain combines TRBV27 with TRBJ1-1, with TRBD1 matching over 7 bases. The CDR3 is made up of 14 amino acids. Germline trimming cut 5 bases from V and 0 bases from J; bases unmatched to any gene: 3. CDR1 is MNHEY and CDR2 is SMNVEV in the germline V gene (reference sequence). The CDR3 nucleotides are TGTGCCAGCAGTCGACAGGGAATGAACACTGAAGCTTTCTTT. As protein: CASSRQGMNTEAFF.

V is TRBV7-2 and J is TRBJ2-1, with 8 bases lining up with TRBD2. CDR3 length equals 17 residues. CDR1 SGHTA and CDR2 FQGNSA come from the germline V gene. Trimming at V came to 0 bases and at J to 3 bases, leaving 7 bases not matched to a gene. This CDR3 is CASSLAGTSGRYNEQFF. The CDR3, as DNA: TGTGCCAGCAGCTTAGCGGGTACTAGCGGCCGCTACAATGAGCAGTTCTTC.

This rearrangement joins TRBV5-1 to TRBJ1-4; no clear D. Germline V CDR1 and CDR2: SGHRS, YFSETQ. Trimming stripped 0 bases from V and 5 bases from J, with 5 bases between. This CDR3 spans 13 amino acids. In DNA form, the CDR3 reads TGCGCCAGCAGCTTGGGAGAGAATGAAAAACTGTTTTTT. Protein product: CASSLGENEKLFF.

This clone was observed once. The CDR3 loop reads CASSSTGGRLNTEAFF. Written as DNA, the CDR3 is TGTGCCAGCAGTTCGACAGGGGGTAGATTGAACACTGAAGCTTTCTTT. The chain employs TRBV6-6 and TRBJ1-1; 9 nucleotides match TRBD1. CDR3 length: 16 residues. The trim removed 4 bases at V and 0 bases at J, leaving 6 bases unmatched. Germline CDR1 and CDR2: MNHNY and SVGAGI (reference sequence).

V is TRBV4-3 and J is TRBJ1-4; 11 bases align to TRBD1. The CDR3 is 14 amino acids. Germline-derived CDR1 and CDR2 are LGHNA and YSLEER. The trim removed 3 bases at V and 8 bases at J, leaving 2 bases unmatched. The CDR3 spells CASSQGTGGEKLFF. The CDR3 coding sequence is TGCGCCAGCAGCCAGGGGACAGGGGGGGAAAAACTGTTTTTT.

J is TRBJ2-1 and V is TRBV5-6; 7 nucleotides agree with TRBD1. Looked up from germline, CDR1 is SGHDT and CDR2 is YYEEEE. Trimming at V came to 3 bases and at J to 2 bases, leaving 8 bases not matched to a gene. The CDR3 sequence is 16 residues long. DNA for the CDR3: TGTGCCAGCAGCTCTGACAGGGTATACACCTACAATGAGCAGTTCTTC. Protein: CASSSDRVYTYNEQFF. Looking up the rest from reference TRBV5-6 and TRBJ2-1 gives the full variable domain: DAGVTQSPTHLIKTRGQQVTLRCSPKSGHDTVSWYQQALGQGPQFIFQYYEEEERQRGNFPDRFSGHQFPNYSSELNVNALLLGDSALYLCASSSDRVYTYNEQFFGPGTRLTVL.

The chain links TRBV5-4 to TRBJ2-7; a weak D match, TRBD2 (7 bases). This CDR3 contains 15 residues. The V end lost 1 base, the J end lost 6 bases, and 17 bases lay between the germline ends. Germline CDR1 and CDR2: SGHNT and YYREEE (reference sequence). The CDR3 DNA reads TGTGCCAGCAGCTTGCCGGCGGGGGCCCCGACCGAGCAGTACTTC. This codes for CASSLPAGAPTEQYF.

This sequence joins TRBV29-1 and TRBJ2-5; possibly TRBD1 for D (6 bases). Germline V gives CDR1 SQVTM, CDR2 ANQGSEA. V was clipped by 3 bases and J by 4 bases, with 12 bases between them. The CDR3 consists of 13 residues. The CDR3 DNA is TGCAGCGTTGATCGACAGGTGGGAGAGACCCAGTACTTC. Protein sequence: CSVDRQVGETQYF.